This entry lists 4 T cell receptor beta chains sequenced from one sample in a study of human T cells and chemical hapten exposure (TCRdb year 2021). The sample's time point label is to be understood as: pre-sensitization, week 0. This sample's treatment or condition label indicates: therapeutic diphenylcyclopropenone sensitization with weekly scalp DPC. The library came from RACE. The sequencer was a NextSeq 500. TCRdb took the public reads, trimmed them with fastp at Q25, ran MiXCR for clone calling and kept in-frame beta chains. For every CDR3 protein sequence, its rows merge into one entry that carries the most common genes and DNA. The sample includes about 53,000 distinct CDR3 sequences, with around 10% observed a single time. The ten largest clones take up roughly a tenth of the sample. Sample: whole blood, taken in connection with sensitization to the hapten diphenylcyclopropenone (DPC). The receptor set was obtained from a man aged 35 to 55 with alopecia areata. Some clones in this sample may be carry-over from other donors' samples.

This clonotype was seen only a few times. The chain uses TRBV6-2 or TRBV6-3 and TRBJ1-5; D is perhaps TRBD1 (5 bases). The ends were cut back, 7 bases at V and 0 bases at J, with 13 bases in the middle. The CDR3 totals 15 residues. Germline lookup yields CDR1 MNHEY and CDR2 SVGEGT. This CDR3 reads CASTLGGYSNQPQHF. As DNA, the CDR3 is TGTGCCAGCACCCTCGGGGGTTATAGCAATCAGCCCCAGCATTTT.

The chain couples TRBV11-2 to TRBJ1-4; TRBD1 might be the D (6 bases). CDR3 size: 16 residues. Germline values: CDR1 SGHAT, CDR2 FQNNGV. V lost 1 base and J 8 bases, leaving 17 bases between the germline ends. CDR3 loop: CASSLGSPRGGEKLFF. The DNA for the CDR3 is TGTGCCAGCAGCTTAGGGTCGCCGCGAGGGGGGGAAAAACTGTTTTTT.

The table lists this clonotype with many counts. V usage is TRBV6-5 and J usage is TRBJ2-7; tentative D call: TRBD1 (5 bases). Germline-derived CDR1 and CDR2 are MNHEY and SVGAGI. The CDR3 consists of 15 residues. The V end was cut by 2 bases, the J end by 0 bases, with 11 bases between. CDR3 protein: CASSYDRPSSYEQYF. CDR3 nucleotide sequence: TGTGCCAGCAGTTACGACAGACCGAGCTCCTACGAGCAGTACTTC.

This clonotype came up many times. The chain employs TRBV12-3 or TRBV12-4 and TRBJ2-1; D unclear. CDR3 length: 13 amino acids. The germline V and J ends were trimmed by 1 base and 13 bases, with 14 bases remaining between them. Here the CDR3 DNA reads TGTGCCAGCAGTTTAGTGCCCCAGTCACCCCAGTTCTTC. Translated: CASSLVPQSPQFF.